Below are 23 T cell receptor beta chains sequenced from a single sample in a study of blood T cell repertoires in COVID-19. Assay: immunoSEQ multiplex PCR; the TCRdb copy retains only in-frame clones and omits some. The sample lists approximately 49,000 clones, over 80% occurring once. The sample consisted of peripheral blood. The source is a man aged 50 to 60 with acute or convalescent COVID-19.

CDR3 in amino acids: CASRDSLSSSYNEQFF. For the CDR3, the DNA is TGTGCCAGCCGGGACAGCCTGTCGAGCTCCTACAATGAGCAGTTCTTC. This chain links TRBV7-6 with TRBJ2-1; 7 bases are shared with TRBD1. The germline V gene has CDR1 SGHVS and CDR2 FNYEAQ. CDR3 length equals 16 residues. V gave up 8 bases and J gave up 0 bases; unmatched junction bases: 10.

CDR3: CASSRGGKQPQHF. For the CDR3, the DNA is TGTGCCAGCAGCCGGGGTGGTAAACAGCCCCAGCATTTT. The rearrangement uses TRBV6-5 and TRBJ1-5; D remains ambiguous. Germline V gives CDR1 MNHEY, CDR2 SVGAGI. The germline V and J ends were trimmed by 6 bases and 7 bases, with 13 bases remaining between them. This CDR3 spans 13 amino acids.

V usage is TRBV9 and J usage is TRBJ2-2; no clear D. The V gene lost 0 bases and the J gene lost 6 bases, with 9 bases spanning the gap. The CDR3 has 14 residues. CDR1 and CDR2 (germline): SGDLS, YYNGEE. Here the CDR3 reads CASSVGQYAGELFF. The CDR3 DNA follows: TGTGCCAGCAGCGTAGGCCAGTACGCCGGGGAGCTGTTTTTT.

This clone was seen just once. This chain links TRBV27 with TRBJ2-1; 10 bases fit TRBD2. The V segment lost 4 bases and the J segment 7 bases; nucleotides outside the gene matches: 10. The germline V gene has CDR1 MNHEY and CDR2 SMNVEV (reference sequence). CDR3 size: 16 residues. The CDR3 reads CASSWIAGGRRNEQFF. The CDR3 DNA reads TGTGCCAGCAGTTGGATAGCGGGGGGCCGGAGGAATGAGCAGTTCTTC.

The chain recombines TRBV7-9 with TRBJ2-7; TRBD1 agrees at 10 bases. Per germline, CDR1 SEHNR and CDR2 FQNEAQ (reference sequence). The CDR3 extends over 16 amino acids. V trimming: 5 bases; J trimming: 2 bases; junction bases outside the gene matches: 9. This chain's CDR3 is CASSPPGGTGAYEQYF. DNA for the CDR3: TGTGCCAGCAGCCCCCCCGGGGGGACAGGGGCCTACGAGCAGTACTTC.

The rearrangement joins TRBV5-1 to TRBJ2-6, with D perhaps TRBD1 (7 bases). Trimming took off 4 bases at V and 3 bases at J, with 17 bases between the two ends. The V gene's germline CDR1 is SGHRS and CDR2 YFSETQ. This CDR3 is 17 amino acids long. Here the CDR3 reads CASSPRPGGNGANVLTF. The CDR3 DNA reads TGCGCCAGCAGCCCCCGACCAGGGGGGAATGGGGCCAACGTCCTGACTTTC.

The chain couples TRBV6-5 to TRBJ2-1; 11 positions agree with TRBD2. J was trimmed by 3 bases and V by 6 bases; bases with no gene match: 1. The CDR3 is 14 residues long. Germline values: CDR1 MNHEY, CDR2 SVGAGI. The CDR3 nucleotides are TGTGCCAGCAGCCTAGCGGGGGGCTACAATGAGCAGTTCTTC. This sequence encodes CASSLAGGYNEQFF.

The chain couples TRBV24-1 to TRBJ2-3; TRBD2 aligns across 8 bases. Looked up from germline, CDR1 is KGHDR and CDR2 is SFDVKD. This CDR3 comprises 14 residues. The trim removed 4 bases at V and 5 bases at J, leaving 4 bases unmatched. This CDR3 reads CATSDPGGGDTQYF. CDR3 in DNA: TGTGCCACCAGTGACCCGGGGGGGGGAGATACGCAGTATTTT.

The CDR3 here is CASSQSALGQTTKYEQYF. In DNA, the CDR3 is TGCGCCAGCAGCCAGTCCGCCCTGGGACAGACGACCAAATACGAGCAGTACTTC. The chain has TRBV4-3 and TRBJ2-7; 7 nucleotides agree with TRBD1. The germline V gene has CDR1 LGHNA and CDR2 YSLEER. The CDR3 extends over 18 amino acids. V lost 3 bases and J lost 4; bases outside the gene matches: 18.

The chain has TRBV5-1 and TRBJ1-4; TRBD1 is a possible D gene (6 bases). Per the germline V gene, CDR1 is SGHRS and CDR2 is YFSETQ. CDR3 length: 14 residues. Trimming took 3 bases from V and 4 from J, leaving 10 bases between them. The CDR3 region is CASSSGTLNEKLFF. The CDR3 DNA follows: TGCGCCAGCAGCTCCGGGACACTTAATGAAAAACTGTTTTTT.

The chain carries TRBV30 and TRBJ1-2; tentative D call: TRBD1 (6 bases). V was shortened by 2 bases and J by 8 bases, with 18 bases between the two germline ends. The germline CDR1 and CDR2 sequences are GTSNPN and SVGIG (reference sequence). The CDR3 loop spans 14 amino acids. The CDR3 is CAWSPTLRGYGYTF. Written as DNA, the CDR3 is TGTGCCTGGAGTCCTACTCTCAGGGGTTACGGCTACACCTTC.

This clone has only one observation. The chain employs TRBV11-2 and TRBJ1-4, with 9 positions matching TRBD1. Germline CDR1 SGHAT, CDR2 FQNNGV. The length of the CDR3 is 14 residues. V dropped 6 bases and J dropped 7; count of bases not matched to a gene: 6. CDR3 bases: TGTGCCAGCAGACGGACAGGGGCAAGTGAAAAACTGTTTTTT. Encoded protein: CASRRTGASEKLFF.

CDR3: CASRPLGGRGQPQHF. The CDR3 nucleotides read TGTGCCAGCAGACCCCTCGGGGGGCGTGGTCAGCCCCAGCATTTT. This chain links TRBV28 with TRBJ1-5; tentatively, D is TRBD1 (6 bases). Looked up from germline, CDR1 is MDHEN and CDR2 is SYDVKM. The CDR3 is 15 amino acids. Between the trimmed V and J ends, which lost 6 bases and 6 bases, there was a span of 18 bases.

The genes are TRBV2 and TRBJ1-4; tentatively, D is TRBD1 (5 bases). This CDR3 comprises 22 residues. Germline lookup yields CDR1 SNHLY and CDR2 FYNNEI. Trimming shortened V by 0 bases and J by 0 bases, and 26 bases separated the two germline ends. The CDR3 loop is CASSEALRAGRTVRATNEKLFF. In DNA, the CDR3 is TGTGCCAGCAGTGAAGCGCTTCGGGCAGGGCGGACGGTGCGTGCAACTAATGAAAAACTGTTTTTT.

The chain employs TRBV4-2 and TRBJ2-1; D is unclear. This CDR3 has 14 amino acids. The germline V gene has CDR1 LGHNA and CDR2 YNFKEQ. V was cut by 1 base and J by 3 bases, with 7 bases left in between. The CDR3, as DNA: TGTGCCAGCAGCCAAGTGGGCCACTACAATGAGCAGTTCTTC. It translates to CASSQVGHYNEQFF.

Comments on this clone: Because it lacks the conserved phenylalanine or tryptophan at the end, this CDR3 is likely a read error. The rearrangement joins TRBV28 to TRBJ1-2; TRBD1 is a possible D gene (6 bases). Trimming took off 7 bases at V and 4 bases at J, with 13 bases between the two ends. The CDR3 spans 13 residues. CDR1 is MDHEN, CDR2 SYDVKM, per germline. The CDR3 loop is CASMGGRVYGYTL. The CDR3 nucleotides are TGTGCCAGCATGGGGGGGCGAGTCTATGGCTACACCCTC.

This CDR3 is CASSDLGGARETQYF. In DNA, the CDR3 is TGTGCCAGCTCAGACCTAGGGGGGGCGAGGGAGACCCAGTACTTC. The chain has TRBV7-8 and TRBJ2-5, with D maybe TRBD2 (7 bases). V was clipped by 8 bases and J by 5 bases, with 21 bases between them. Germline CDR1 reads SGHVS; CDR2 reads FQNEAQ. The CDR3 contains 15 residues. Variable domain in full (rest from reference TRBV7-8 and TRBJ2-5): GAGVSQSPRYKVAKRGQDVALRCDPISGHVSLFWYQQALGQGPEFLTYFQNEAQLDKSGLPSDRFFAERPEGSVSTLKIQRTQQEDSAVYLCASSDLGGARETQYFGPGTRLLVL.

DNA of the CDR3: TGTGCCACCTCACAGGGCTTAGTCGGATACGAGCAGTACTTC. This sequence encodes CATSQGLVGYEQYF. The V and J genes are TRBV15 and TRBJ2-7, with D possibly being TRBD1 (6 bases). V was clipped by 8 bases and J by 4 bases, with 18 bases between them. CDR1 LNHNV and CDR2 YYDKDF come from the germline V gene (reference sequence). The CDR3 has 14 amino acids.

The CDR3 reads CASRTADRANYGYTF. The CDR3 DNA follows: TGTGCCAGCAGGACGGCGGACAGGGCCAACTATGGCTACACCTTC. V gene TRBV28 combines with J gene TRBJ1-2; 8 nucleotides align to TRBD1. Germline CDR1 reads MDHEN; CDR2 reads SYDVKM. Unmatched junction bases numbered 8, after V lost 6 bases and J lost 2 bases. The CDR3 loop spans 15 amino acids.

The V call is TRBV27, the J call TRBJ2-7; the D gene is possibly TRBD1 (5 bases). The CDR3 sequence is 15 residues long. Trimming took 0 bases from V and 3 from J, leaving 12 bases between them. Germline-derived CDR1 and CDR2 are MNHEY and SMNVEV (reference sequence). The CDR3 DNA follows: TGTGCCAGCAGTTTATCGGGCAGGGTTTACTACGAGCAGTACTTC. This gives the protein CASSLSGRVYYEQYF.

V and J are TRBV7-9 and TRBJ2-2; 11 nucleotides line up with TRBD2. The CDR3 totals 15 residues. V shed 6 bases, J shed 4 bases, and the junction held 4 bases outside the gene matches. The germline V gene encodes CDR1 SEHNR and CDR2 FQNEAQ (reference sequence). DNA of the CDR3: TGTGCCAGCAGACTTAGCGGGAGGGCCACCGGGGAGCTGTTTTTT. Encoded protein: CASRLSGRATGELFF.

The CDR3 coding sequence is TGTGCCAGCAGTGCGCCGGGACTTTCACCCTATGGCTACACCTTC. It is translated as CASSAPGLSPYGYTF. V usage is TRBV28 and J usage is TRBJ1-2; tentative D call: TRBD1 (5 bases). The CDR3 runs 15 residues. Germline V gene sequence: CDR1 MDHEN, CDR2 SYDVKM. With 5 bases removed from V and 4 bases from J, the gap between germline ends came to 17 bases.

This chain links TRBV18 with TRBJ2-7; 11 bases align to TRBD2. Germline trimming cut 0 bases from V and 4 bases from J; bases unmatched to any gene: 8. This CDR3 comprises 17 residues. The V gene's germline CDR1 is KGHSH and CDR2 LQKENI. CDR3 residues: CASSPPLAGGGRYEQYF. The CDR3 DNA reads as TGTGCCAGCTCACCACCCCTAGCGGGAGGAGGGAGGTACGAGCAGTACTTC.